This entry concerns a single TCR beta chain. Its antigen has not been determined. Per-nucleotide qualities are absent, and no much larger clonotype sits a single base away. The data are from a study of blood T cell repertoires in COVID-19 (TCRdb year 2020). Regarding the complete study: Samples covering the acute and convalescent phases of COVID-19 were provided by collaborators in the United States, Italy and Spain. Where available, HLA class I and class II types were obtained from metadata supplied by the sample provider rather than from assay-based typing. The dataset comprised deeply sampled blood TCRbeta repertoires from subjects exposed to, actively infected with, or recovered from COVID-19. The repertoires were released in a freely available public database intended as a resource for research on the immune response to SARS-CoV-2. Samples came from the ongoing ImmuneRACE study (first 160 participants) plus 1,254 subjects from 6 global collaborators. The material from the prospective study consisted of cDNA or gDNA derived from T cells, B-cell-depleted T cells, or PBMCs. The sample metadata nearly always contained a de-identified subject ID, COVID-19 status, age in years and sex. Study-wide conclusions, independent of this receptor: Clinical and demographic metadata were provided uncurated, with the amount varying by source and participant.

Deletion took 0 bases off V and 7 bases off J, with a span of 16 bases between the germline ends. The cysteine opens and the phenylalanine closes a CDR3 of 16 amino acids. The CDR3 DNA has 48 bases and is translated from base 1. The CDR1 and CDR2 encoded by the germline V gene are SGDLS and YYNGEE. The immunoSEQ Assay, a bias-controlled multiplex PCR, was used to amplify TCRbeta CDR3 regions from genomic DNA. The authors' pipeline ran thus. The number of nucleated cells in each sample was estimated by amplification of reference gene primers within the assay. Sequence reads were collapsed and filtered to measure the absolute abundance of every unique TCRbeta CDR3 rearrangement. For each sample, productive Simpson clonality was calculated as the square root of Simpson's diversity index across productive rearrangements. Sourced from immuneACCESS, this table was stored by TCRdb with only in-frame sequences that have V and J called. A share of the clones is absent; for the studies checked, an unresolved V gene accounts for under half, and the remainder has no known explanation. D and trimming were read from the DNA, whereas the V and J calls and clone size are those reported in that table. The sample has about 160,000 clones on record, approximately 87% of them singletons. Clones ranked in the top ten supply 3% to 4% of the sample.

Each collaborating institution followed its own protocols to collect whole blood in K2EDTA tubes. For TCRbeta analysis, collaborators shipped samples in one of three forms: frozen whole blood, isolated PBMCs, or DNA extracted from either of those sample types. This TCR was recovered from a woman aged 70 to 79 with acute or convalescent COVID-19. The sequenced material came from peripheral blood. The rearrangement combines TRBV9 with TRBJ1-4, and the D gene may be TRBD1, 6 bases matching. The DNA sequence follows: TGTGCCAGCAGCGTAGGACACGGGTTACAGGGTGAAAAACTGTTTTTT. This translates into CASSVGHGLQGEKLFF. The full variable domain, with segments outside the CDR3 supplied by the reference TRBV9 and TRBJ1-4 proteins, appears as DSGVTQTPKHLITATGQRVTLRCSPRSGDLSVYWYQQSLDQGLQFLIQYYNGEERAKGNILERFSAQQFPDLHSELNLSSLELGDSALYFCASSVGHGLQGEKLFFGSGTQLSVL.